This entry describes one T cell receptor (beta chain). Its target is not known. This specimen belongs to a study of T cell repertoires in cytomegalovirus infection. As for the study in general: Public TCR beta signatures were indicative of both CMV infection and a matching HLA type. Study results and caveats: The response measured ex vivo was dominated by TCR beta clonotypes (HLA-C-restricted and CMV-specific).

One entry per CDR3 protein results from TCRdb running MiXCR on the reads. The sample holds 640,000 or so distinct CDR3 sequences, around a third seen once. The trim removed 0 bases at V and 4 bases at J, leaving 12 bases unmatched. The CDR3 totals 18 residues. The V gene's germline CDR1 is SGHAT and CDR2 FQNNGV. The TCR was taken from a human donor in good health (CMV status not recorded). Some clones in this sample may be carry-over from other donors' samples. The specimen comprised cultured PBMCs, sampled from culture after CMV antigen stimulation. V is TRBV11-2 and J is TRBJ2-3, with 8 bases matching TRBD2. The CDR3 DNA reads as TGTGCCAGCAGCTTAGAGTGGGCTAGCGGGTCTCATTCAGATACGCAGTATTTT. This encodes CASSLEWASGSHSDTQYF.